A single sample is the source of the 21 T cell receptor beta chains below, sequenced in a study of CD8+ T cells in alopecia areata. cDNA prepared by RNA extraction and subsequent reverse transcription served as the template for sequencing. Using immunoSEQ multiplex PCR, the repertoire was profiled, and TCRdb retains in-frame clones only, with some absent. This table holds some 150,000 clones, more than 85% found once. The sample's treatment: oral pan-JAK inhibitor, 5-10 mg twice daily. The sample in question was CD8+ T cells sorted from blood, obtained at week 4, from a patient treated with tofacitinib. The origin of the receptors is a human donor with alopecia areata.

V and J are TRBV11-2 and TRBJ2-4; D possibly corresponds to TRBD1 (8 bases). Looked up from germline, CDR1 is SGHAT and CDR2 is FQNNGV. CDR3 length: 14 amino acids. V shed 5 bases and J shed 10 bases, with 18 bases lying between them. The CDR3 DNA is TGTGCCAGCAGCCCAGGGGGCGGGGGAGGGATTCAGTACTTC. Protein product: CASSPGGGGGIQYF. The entire variable domain, with the rest obtained from reference TRBV11-2 and TRBJ2-4, is as follows: EAGVAQSPRYKIIEKRQSVAFWCNPISGHATLYWYQQILGQGPKLLIQFQNNGVVDDSQLPKDRFSAERLKGVDSTLKIQPAKLEDSAVYLCASSPGGGGGIQYFGAGTRLSVL.

The V and J genes are TRBV27 and TRBJ2-7; D is ambiguous. V was cut by 0 bases and J by 7 bases, with 10 bases left in between. Germline V lookup: CDR1 MNHEY, CDR2 SMNVEV (reference sequence). The CDR3 has 13 amino acids. CDR3 in amino acids: CASSLSPRLEQYF. The DNA for the CDR3 is TGTGCCAGCAGTTTATCGCCCAGGTTAGAGCAGTACTTC.

The V call is TRBV9, the J call TRBJ2-2; D unresolved. The germline gives CDR1 SGDLS, CDR2 YYNGEE. V gave up 0 bases and J gave up 0 bases, with 15 bases separating them. This CDR3 region has 18 residues. The CDR3 sequence: CASSVVSYAGANTGELFF. DNA for the CDR3: TGTGCCAGCAGCGTAGTGTCTTATGCAGGCGCGAACACCGGGGAGCTGTTTTTT.

This clone was detected only once. The rearrangement joins TRBV4-1 to TRBJ2-3, with D uncertain. Trimming took 0 bases from V and 2 from J, leaving 3 bases between them. The CDR3 covers 13 residues. The germline gives CDR1 MGHRA, CDR2 YSYEKL. CDR3 residues: CASSQEYTDTQYF. The CDR3 DNA sequence: TGCGCCAGCAGCCAAGAATACACAGATACGCAGTATTTT.

V usage is TRBV29-1 and J usage is TRBJ2-7; the D gene is possibly TRBD2 (6 bases). The germline V gene has CDR1 SQVTM and CDR2 ANQGSEA. The CDR3 runs 12 residues. The germline V and J ends were trimmed by 4 bases and 5 bases, with 12 bases remaining between them. The CDR3 reads CSVVWREHEQYF. The CDR3 coding sequence is TGCAGCGTTGTATGGAGGGAGCACGAGCAGTACTTC.

The V gene is TRBV29-1, the J gene TRBJ2-7, with D possibly called TRBD1 or TRBD2 (5 bases each). V dropped 7 bases and J dropped 7 bases, with 17 bases sitting between them. The germline V gene has CDR1 SQVTM and CDR2 ANQGSEA. The CDR3 consists of 12 residues. CDR3 DNA: TGCAGCGCCTGGGGTGGGGCGGGTGAGCAGTACTTC. Amino acid sequence: CSAWGGAGEQYF.

The chain recombines TRBV27 with TRBJ1-1; D is ambiguous. The CDR3 has 15 residues. Per the germline V gene, CDR1 is MNHEY and CDR2 is SMNVEV (reference sequence). V lost 4 bases and J lost 2, with 14 bases in between. CDR3 in amino acids: CASSSLGPANTEAFF. Written as DNA, the CDR3 is TGTGCCAGCAGTTCCCTCGGTCCGGCTAACACTGAAGCTTTCTTT.

The rearrangement links TRBV7-9 to TRBJ2-7; D might be TRBD1 (5 bases). This CDR3 is built from 12 residues. The V end lost 5 bases, the J end lost 2 bases, and 7 bases lay between the germline ends. The germline V gene encodes CDR1 SEHNR and CDR2 FQNEAQ (reference sequence). The CDR3 DNA reads TGTGCCAGCAGCCCGGACACCTACGAGCAGTACTTC. Translation: CASSPDTYEQYF.

The chain carries TRBV5-4 and TRBJ2-1, with 9 nucleotides matching TRBD2. CDR1 SGHNT and CDR2 YYREEE come from the germline V gene (reference sequence). CDR3 size: 12 residues. The trim removed 9 bases at V and 7 bases at J, leaving 5 bases unmatched. CDR3 sequence: CAIRAGGNEQFF. CDR3 bases: TGTGCCATCCGAGCGGGAGGAAATGAGCAGTTCTTC.

The chain combines TRBV5-6 with TRBJ2-7, with 10 bases aligning to TRBD2. The CDR3 runs to 15 residues. Germline V CDR1 and CDR2: SGHDT, YYEEEE. The J segment lost 3 bases and the V segment lost 4 bases, leaving 7 bases of the junction unmatched. The CDR3 protein is CASSTGLADIYEQYF. CDR3 in DNA: TGTGCCAGCAGCACAGGACTAGCGGATATCTACGAGCAGTACTTC.

CDR3 DNA sequence: TGCGCCAGCAGCTTGGTACCCCTGGATACGCAGTATTTT. Translated, it gives CASSLVPLDTQYF. This chain connects TRBV5-1 to TRBJ2-3; D is undetermined. CDR1 and CDR2 (germline): SGHRS, YFSETQ. V was trimmed by 0 bases and J by 6 bases, leaving 8 bases between them. The CDR3 consists of 13 residues.

CDR3 bases: TGTGCCAGCAGCTCAGCGGGGGCTAGCACAGATACGCAGTATTTT. This codes for CASSSAGASTDTQYF. V usage is TRBV7-3 and J usage is TRBJ2-3, with 8 bases that match TRBD2. CDR3 length: 15 amino acids. The germline CDR1 and CDR2 sequences are SGHTA and FQGTGA. Losses at the gene ends were 4 bases for V and 0 bases for J; bases not matched to a gene: 3.

The genes are TRBV30 and TRBJ2-1; possible D gene TRBD2, 5 bases. The V end was cut by 0 bases, the J end by 2 bases, with 14 bases between. The CDR3 runs to 16 residues. Looked up from germline, CDR1 is GTSNPN and CDR2 is SVGIG (reference sequence). The CDR3 spells CAWSVGVTIPYNEQFF. CDR3 nucleotides: TGTGCCTGGAGTGTAGGTGTGACTATACCCTACAATGAGCAGTTCTTC.

The chain has TRBV7-8 and TRBJ1-5, with 9 bases that match TRBD1. V was pared by 5 bases and J by 0 bases, with 8 bases of the junction left unmatched. Per germline, CDR1 SGHVS and CDR2 FQNEAQ. This CDR3 comprises 17 residues. The CDR3, as DNA: TGTGCCAGCAGCAACAGGGGACAGGGAAATAGCAATCAGCCCCAGCATTTT. This encodes CASSNRGQGNSNQPQHF.

The V call is TRBV9, the J call TRBJ2-1, with D perhaps matching TRBD1 (6 bases). Germline-derived CDR1 and CDR2 are SGDLS and YYNGEE. V lost 0 bases and J lost 1, with 8 bases in between. CDR3 size: 15 residues. Written as DNA, the CDR3 is TGTGCCAGCAGCGTAGAACAGGGTTCCTACAATGAGCAGTTCTTC. Translation: CASSVEQGSYNEQFF.

The chain has TRBV4-1 and TRBJ2-2; 13 nucleotides line up with TRBD2. In germline, CDR1 is MGHRA, CDR2 YSYEKL. With V trimmed by 1 base and J by 10 bases, 9 bases remained unmatched. The CDR3 is 17 residues long. CDR3 in DNA: TGCGCCAGCAGCCAAGTAATAGGACTAGCGGGAGAGGAGGAGCTGTTTTTT. It is translated as CASSQVIGLAGEEELFF.

This CDR3 is CSVEATGSAYEQYF. In DNA form, the CDR3 reads TGCAGCGTTGAAGCTACAGGGTCTGCCTACGAGCAGTACTTC. The genes are TRBV29-1 and TRBJ2-7; tentative D call: TRBD1 (6 bases). CDR3 size: 14 residues. Germline CDR1 and CDR2: SQVTM and ANQGSEA. V was pared by 1 base and J by 2 bases, with 12 bases between.

The V and J genes are TRBV15 and TRBJ2-3, with TRBD2 matching over 8 bases. Germline loops: CDR1 LNHNV, CDR2 YYDKDF (reference sequence). The CDR3 loop spans 13 amino acids. Unmatched junction bases numbered 3, after V lost 8 bases and J lost 2 bases. CDR3 residues: CATHGRDTDTQYF. DNA of the CDR3: TGTGCCACCCACGGGAGGGACACAGATACGCAGTATTTT.

This chain links TRBV6-6 with TRBJ1-1; possible D gene TRBD1, 5 bases. The CDR3 sequence is 14 residues long. Germline lookup yields CDR1 MNHNY and CDR2 SVGAGI (reference sequence). V lost 4 bases to trimming and J lost 7 bases, with 16 bases between them. CDR3 loop: CASSWGTGTDEAFF. The CDR3 nucleotides read TGTGCCAGCAGTTGGGGGACCGGGACGGATGAAGCTTTCTTT.

This rearrangement joins TRBV4-1 to TRBJ2-3, with a possible D match to TRBD1 (5 bases). Trimming stripped 0 bases from V and 6 bases from J, with 19 bases between. CDR1 MGHRA and CDR2 YSYEKL come from the germline V gene. CDR3 length: 17 residues. In DNA form, the CDR3 reads TGCGCCAGCAGCCAAGAGTTTGCAGGGCAGTGGTTGGATACGCAGTATTTT. Its translation: CASSQEFAGQWLDTQYF.

The rearrangement joins TRBV2 to TRBJ2-7; TRBD2 might be the D (6 bases). V dropped 0 bases and J dropped 3 bases, with 15 bases sitting between them. This CDR3 comprises 16 residues. Germline V lookup: CDR1 SNHLY, CDR2 FYNNEI. DNA for the CDR3: TGTGCCAGCAGTGAAGCGCTTTCGGGACTTCTCTACGAGCAGTACTTC. Its protein is CASSEALSGLLYEQYF.